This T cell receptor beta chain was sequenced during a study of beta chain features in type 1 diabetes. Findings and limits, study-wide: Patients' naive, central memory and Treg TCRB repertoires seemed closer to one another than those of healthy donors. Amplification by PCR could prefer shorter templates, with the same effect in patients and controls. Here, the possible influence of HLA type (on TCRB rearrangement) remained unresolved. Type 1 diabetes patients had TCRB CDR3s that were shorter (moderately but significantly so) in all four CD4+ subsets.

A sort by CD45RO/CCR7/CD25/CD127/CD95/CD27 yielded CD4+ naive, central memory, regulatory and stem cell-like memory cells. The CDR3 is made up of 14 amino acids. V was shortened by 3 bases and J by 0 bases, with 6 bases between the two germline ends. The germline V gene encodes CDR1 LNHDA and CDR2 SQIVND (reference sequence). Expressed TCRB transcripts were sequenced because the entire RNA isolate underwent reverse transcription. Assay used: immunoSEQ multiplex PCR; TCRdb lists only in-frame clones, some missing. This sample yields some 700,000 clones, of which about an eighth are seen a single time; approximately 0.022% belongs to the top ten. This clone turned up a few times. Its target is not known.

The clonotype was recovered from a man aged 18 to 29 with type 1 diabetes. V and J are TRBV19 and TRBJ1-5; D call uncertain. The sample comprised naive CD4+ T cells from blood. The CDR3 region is CASSMPRSNQPQHF. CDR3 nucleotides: TGTGCCAGTAGTATGCCCCGTAGCAATCAGCCCCAGCATTTT.